This T cell receptor (beta chain) was captured in a study of blood T cell repertoires in COVID-19. The wider study: Donors in the United States, Italy and Spain gave samples during acute or convalescent COVID-19. Sample material is recorded as cDNA or gDNA derived from T cells, B-cell-depleted T cells, or PBMCs.

Source study methods: Amplifying reference gene primers gave estimates of nucleated cell counts. Clones were sequenced by immunoSEQ multiplex PCR, and TCRdb holds only the in-frame ones, with some missing. Clone size and the V and J calls come from that table; the DNA yielded D and trimming. The sample yields roughly 300,000 clones, around 86% seen once. The sequenced sample was peripheral blood. The clonotype was recovered from a woman aged 50 to 60 with acute or convalescent COVID-19.

The CDR3 DNA reads as TGTGCCAGCAGGCTCGGAGGACTAGCGGGAGTTTACGAGCAGTACTTC. It yields the protein CASRLGGLAGVYEQYF. This rearrangement joins TRBV28 to TRBJ2-7; 13 nucleotides agree with TRBD2. J was trimmed by 4 bases and V by 6 bases; bases with no gene match: 9. Germline V gene lookup returns CDR1 MDHEN and CDR2 SYDVKM. The CDR3 has 16 amino acids.